This TCR beta chain was obtained from a study of cytomegalovirus exposure and HLA in healthy donors. Broader study findings: Subsequent analysis showed first-cohort TCR clusters tending to co-occur in 120 validation repertoires.

The study drew the donors from its roughly 130-subject validation cohort, separate from the approximately 700-subject first cohort. V was trimmed by 1 base and J by 1 base, leaving 15 bases between them. Germline assignment: CDR1 SGHVS and CDR2 FNYEAQ. There are 17 residues in the CDR3. To note about this clone: Antigen specificity is unknown.

Produced via immunoSEQ multiplex PCR; TCRdb's table is partial and in-frame only. The sample carries about 120,000 clones, roughly 90% recorded once. What was sequenced was PBMCs. V and J are TRBV7-6 and TRBJ2-3; D not certain. This sequence was found in a woman in her late teens or twenties in good health and CMV-seropositive. The CDR3 DNA reads TGTGCCAGCAGCTTAGGTCTAGTCTCCCGGGGCACAGATACGCAGTATTTT. The encoded protein is CASSLGLVSRGTDTQYF.